Described below is a single T cell receptor (beta chain) sequence and its context. Antigen: not known. These data belong to a study of graft-versus-host responses after intestinal transplantation. Study-level information: Tacrolimus plus steroids were given to all recipients for 3 to 4 years, preceded by anti-thymocyte globulin induction. Study-wide results and caveats: Individuals carrying graft-donor T cell macrochimerism showed high graft-versus-host to host-versus-graft clonal ratios in allografts. Circulating GvH clone levels at their peak were associated with HvG declines (early post-transplant).

Tissue processing of the graft released intraepithelial and lamina propria lymphocytes from it. The CDR3 runs to 13 residues. Per germline, CDR1 GTSNPN and CDR2 SVGIG (reference sequence). The V and J ends lost 3 bases and 2 bases respectively, with 11 bases between them. Measured with immunoSEQ multiplex PCR; TCRdb has only the in-frame clones, and not every one. Of tens of thousands of clones listed, around 90% are singletons. The source of this sequence is a human patient who received an intestinal transplant, so some T cells may come from the graft donor. The specimen was ileum tissue, collected more than 200 days after intestinal transplant. The chain employs TRBV30 and TRBJ2-7; D uncertain. The CDR3 DNA sequence: TGTGCCTGGAGCGGCGGCGGACCCTACGAGCAGTACTTC. It is translated as CAWSGGGPYEQYF. Full variable domain (rest looked up from reference TRBV30 and TRBJ2-7): SQTIHQWPATLVQPVGSPLSLECTVEGTSNPNLYWYRQAAGRGLQLLFYSVGIGQISSEVPQNLSASRPQDRQFILSSKKLLLSDSGFYLCAWSGGGPYEQYFGPGTRLTVT.